Below, 22 T cell receptor beta chains from the same sample are listed, as sequenced in a study of control samples from healthy donors and cancer patients. TCRdb's table, derived via immunoSEQ multiplex PCR, lists solely in-frame clones and lacks some. The sample consists of about 140,000 clones, approximately 86% of them appearing once. Sample: blood. Receptors originate from a woman aged 25-40 years in good health.

Only a few counts were recorded for this clone. One junction end disagrees with the germline gene, perhaps due to a read error. CDR3 protein: CASREAGRNTGELFF. The CDR3 region has the DNA TGTGCCAGCAGAGAAGCGGGGAGGAACACCGGGGAGCTGTTTTTT. The chain combines TRBV6-1 with TRBJ2-2; 7 bases map to TRBD2. CDR1 and CDR2 (germline): MNHNS, SASEGT. This CDR3 comprises 15 residues.

CDR3 bases: TGTGCCAGCAGTACCATTTCAGGGTTCGAAGCTTTCTTT. Its protein product is CASSTISGFEAFF. This chain links TRBV28 with TRBJ1-1, with D tentatively TRBD1 (5 bases). The CDR3 has 13 amino acids. V was pared by 5 bases and J by 8 bases, with 15 bases between. Per germline, CDR1 MDHEN and CDR2 SYDVKM. The full variable domain, in which reference TRBV28 and TRBJ1-1 provide the parts outside the CDR3, is DVKVTQSSRYLVKRTGEKVFLECVQDMDHENMFWYRQDPGLGLRLIYFSYDVKMKEKGDIPEGYSVSREKKERFSLILESASTNQTSMYLCASSTISGFEAFFGQGTRLTVV.

The chain has TRBV18 and TRBJ2-7, with unresolved D. The CDR3 extends over 14 amino acids. Trimming removed 0 bases at V and 2 bases at J, with 8 bases between. Germline-derived CDR1 and CDR2 are KGHSH and LQKENI. CDR3 DNA sequence: TGTGCCAGCTCACCACCCAACTCTGCCTACGAGCAGTACTTC. It encodes CASSPPNSAYEQYF. Supplemented by reference TRBV18 and TRBJ2-7, the full variable domain reads NAGVMQNPRHLVRRRGQEARLRCSPMKGHSHVYWYRQLPEEGLKFMVYLQKENIIDESGMPKERFSAEFPKEGPSILRIQQVVRGDSAAYFCASSPPNSAYEQYFGPGTRLTVT.

The genes are TRBV2 and TRBJ2-2; 10 nucleotides match TRBD1. Looked up from germline, CDR1 is SNHLY and CDR2 is FYNNEI. The CDR3 loop spans 15 amino acids. J gave up 8 bases and V 6 bases, and 9 bases lay outside the gene matches. The CDR3: CASRGQGRIGGELFF. CDR3 nucleotides: TGTGCCAGCAGGGGACAGGGGCGCATTGGGGGGGAGCTGTTTTTT. Combining the CDR3 with reference TRBV2 and TRBJ2-2 gives the whole variable domain EPEVTQTPSHQVTQMGQEVILRCVPISNHLYFYWYRQILGQKVEFLVSFYNNEISEKSEIFDDQFSVERPDGSNFTLKIRSTKLEDSAMYFCASRGQGRIGGELFFGEGSRLTVL.

The V gene is TRBV5-1, the J gene TRBJ2-1, with 7 bases lining up with TRBD2. Germline V gives CDR1 SGHRS, CDR2 YFSETQ. The trim removed 5 bases at V and 0 bases at J, leaving 2 bases unmatched. The CDR3 contains 14 residues. CDR3 loop: CASRRDYSYNEQFF. The CDR3 DNA follows: TGCGCCAGCAGGAGGGACTACTCCTACAATGAGCAGTTCTTC.

This rearrangement joins TRBV5-1 to TRBJ1-4; D is uncertain. CDR1 and CDR2 from the germline V gene are SGHRS and YFSETQ. The CDR3 is 15 amino acids. Deletions cut 4 bases from V and 0 bases from J, with 10 bases between. The CDR3 region is CASSADIATNEKLFF. The CDR3 nucleotides read TGCGCCAGCAGCGCCGACATTGCAACTAATGAAAAACTGTTTTTT.

V gene TRBV9 combines with J gene TRBJ2-1; TRBD2 is a possible D gene (5 bases). CDR3 length: 18 residues. Germline V CDR1 and CDR2: SGDLS, YYNGEE. V lost 2 bases and J lost 0, with 18 bases in between. CDR3 bases: TGTGCCAGCAGCGTCCCCCGAGGAGGCGGAAGCTCCTACAATGAGCAGTTCTTC. This encodes CASSVPRGGGSSYNEQFF.

Notes on this clone: The same CDR3 arises from other DNA sequences in this sample as well. This rearrangement joins TRBV3-1 (or the pseudogene TRBV3-2) to TRBJ2-7, with 14 bases aligning to TRBD2. The junction had 1 base not matched to a gene; V was cut back by 5 bases and J by 4 bases. Per germline, CDR1 LGHDT and CDR2 YNNKEL (reference sequence). This CDR3 region has 14 residues. The CDR3: CASSRTSGRYEQYF. The CDR3 DNA is TGTGCCAGCAGCAGGACTAGCGGGAGGTACGAGCAGTACTTC.

J is TRBJ1-1 and V is TRBV10-3; D gene ambiguous. Germline V gene lookup returns CDR1 ENHRY and CDR2 SYGVKD. The CDR3 has 14 residues. The V gene lost 3 bases and the J gene lost 8 bases, with 16 bases spanning the gap. CDR3 residues: CAISERIQPEEAFF. The CDR3 DNA is TGTGCCATCAGTGAAAGAATACAGCCAGAAGAAGCTTTCTTT.

The V and J genes are TRBV28 and TRBJ1-1; no firm D call. Deletions cut 2 bases from V and 3 bases from J, with 4 bases between. The germline gives CDR1 MDHEN, CDR2 SYDVKM. The length of the CDR3 is 12 residues. This chain's CDR3 is CASSLQYTEAFF. The CDR3 DNA reads TGTGCCAGCAGTTTACAGTACACTGAAGCTTTCTTT.

J is TRBJ2-6 and V is TRBV18; unclear D gene. From germline, CDR1 is KGHSH and CDR2 LQKENI. V lost 2 bases and J 2 bases, leaving 10 bases between the germline ends. The CDR3 sequence is 16 residues long. DNA of the CDR3: TGTGCCAGCTCACCAGGGCGCCGGGCTGGGGCCAACGTCCTGACTTTC. Its translation: CASSPGRRAGANVLTF.

V usage is TRBV9 and J usage is TRBJ2-1; perhaps TRBD2 as D (6 bases). Germline CDR1 and CDR2: SGDLS and YYNGEE. CDR3 length: 16 amino acids. V lost 2 bases to trimming and J lost 2 bases, with 14 bases between them. The CDR3 DNA is TGTGCCAGCAGCGTGGCGGGACTCGGGACCTACAATGAGCAGTTCTTC. Translating gives CASSVAGLGTYNEQFF.

The chain links TRBV6-5 to TRBJ1-2, with 10 positions matching TRBD1. The CDR3 runs to 16 residues. Germline assignment: CDR1 MNHEY and CDR2 SVGAGI. V lost 2 bases to trimming and J lost 4 bases; unmatched junction nucleotides: 7. CDR3 nucleotide sequence: TGTGCCAGCAGTTACACAGGACAGGGGGGGGCCTATGGCTACACCTTC. As protein: CASSYTGQGGAYGYTF.

The gene calls are TRBV5-1 and TRBJ1-6; TRBD1 matches 12 bases. CDR1 and CDR2 (germline): SGHRS, YFSETQ. There are 17 residues in the CDR3. V shed 4 bases and J 2 bases; nucleotides not matched to a gene: 4. In DNA, the CDR3 is TGCGCCAGCAGCACCGGGACAGGGGGCACCTATAATTCACCCCTCCACTTT. Translating it yields CASSTGTGGTYNSPLHF.

V is TRBV12-3 or TRBV12-4 and J is TRBJ2-5; TRBD1 matches at 8 bases. The CDR3 extends over 12 amino acids. The V gene end was trimmed by 10 bases and the J gene end by 5 bases; junction bases not matched to a gene: 6. The CDR3, as DNA: TGTGCCACCGGACAGGGTTTTGAGACCCAGTACTTC. Translation gives CATGQGFETQYF.

V usage is TRBV19 and J usage is TRBJ2-2; tentative D call: TRBD2 (5 bases). Germline loops: CDR1 LNHDA, CDR2 SQIVND (reference sequence). The V gene lost 7 bases and the J gene lost 6 bases, with 21 bases spanning the gap. The CDR3 loop spans 16 amino acids. CDR3 sequence: CASNPGLFNGAGELFF. CDR3 bases: TGTGCCAGTAATCCAGGACTCTTTAACGGCGCCGGGGAGCTGTTTTTT.

The rearrangement uses TRBV10-3 and TRBJ2-7; D remains ambiguous. Germline loops: CDR1 ENHRY, CDR2 SYGVKD. Trimming left V 6 bases short and J 0 bases short, with 12 bases between. CDR3 length: 14 amino acids. CDR3 coding DNA: TGTGCCATCAGCCAGAGCCAGGCCTCCTACGAGCAGTACTTC. Residues: CAISQSQASYEQYF.

The chain recombines TRBV7-2 with TRBJ1-1; D gene unclear. Trimming cost V 3 bases and J 0 bases, with 5 bases left between them. This CDR3 spans 13 amino acids. From germline, CDR1 is SGHTA and CDR2 FQGNSA. The CDR3 bases are TGTGCCAGCAGCTTTCCGGTGAACACTGAAGCTTTCTTT. Amino acid sequence: CASSFPVNTEAFF.

This clone was seen a single time. The gene calls are TRBV6-5 and TRBJ2-1, with TRBD2 matching over 7 bases. Germline V gene lookup returns CDR1 MNHEY and CDR2 SVGAGI. This CDR3 comprises 15 residues. V lost 5 bases and J lost 0; bases outside the gene matches: 4. The CDR3 is CASSKSGISYNEQFF. The CDR3 bases are TGTGCCAGCAGTAAGAGCGGGATCTCCTACAATGAGCAGTTCTTC.

The CDR3 DNA sequence: TGTGCCAGTAGTATAGTGGGGGCCTCCTACGAGCAGTACTTC. Encoded protein: CASSIVGASYEQYF. The chain couples TRBV19 to TRBJ2-7; the D gene is possibly TRBD1 (6 bases). Per the germline V gene, CDR1 is LNHDA and CDR2 is SQIVND (reference sequence). The CDR3 sequence is 14 residues long. V was cut by 1 base and J by 0 bases, with 7 bases left in between.

V and J are TRBV18 and TRBJ1-2, with D uncertain. Germline V gives CDR1 KGHSH, CDR2 LQKENI. The ends were cut back, 3 bases at V and 0 bases at J, with 11 bases in the middle. The CDR3 is 15 amino acids. The CDR3 bases are TGTGCCAGCTCACCCCGGAACAACCCTAACTATGGCTACACCTTC. This codes for CASSPRNNPNYGYTF. The full variable domain, completed using reference TRBV18 and TRBJ1-2, is NAGVMQNPRHLVRRRGQEARLRCSPMKGHSHVYWYRQLPEEGLKFMVYLQKENIIDESGMPKERFSAEFPKEGPSILRIQQVVRGDSAAYFCASSPRNNPNYGYTFGSGTRLTVV.

V is TRBV29-1 and J is TRBJ1-2, with TRBD1 matching 7 bases. The CDR3 loop spans 12 amino acids. The J segment lost 6 bases and the V segment lost 7 bases, leaving 8 bases of the junction unmatched. Germline-derived CDR1 and CDR2 are SQVTM and ANQGSEA. The CDR3 DNA follows: TGCAGCGGAATAACAGGGGAGCATGGCTACACCTTC. As protein: CSGITGEHGYTF. The entire variable domain, with the rest obtained from reference TRBV29-1 and TRBJ1-2, is as follows: SAVISQKPSRDICQRGTSLTIQCQVDSQVTMMFWYRQQPGQSLTLIATANQGSEATYESGFVIDKFPISRPNLTFSTLTVSNMSPEDSSIYLCSGITGEHGYTFGSGTRLTVV.